A selection of T cell receptor beta chains follows, all from one sample in a study of blood T cell repertoires in COVID-19. Sequencing used immunoSEQ multiplex PCR; TCRdb keeps in-frame clones, though not all of them. The table records roughly 130,000 clones, approximately 83% of them present only once. The sequencing sample was made of peripheral blood. Receptor source: a woman between 50 and 59 years old with acute or convalescent COVID-19. CDR3s include the opening cysteine and the closing phenylalanine or tryptophan.

>TRBV28
CASSLQGAREKLFF
>TRBV5-4
CASSLGGQDPGEKLFF
>TRBV6-5
CASSPSYEQYF
>TRBV14
CASSSHASSPLHF
>TRBV5-6
CASSRGQQVNSPLHF
>TRBV12-3/TRBV12-4
CASSLEGRGYTF
>TRBV5-6
CASSSGLASEEQYF
>TRBV28
CASSFQDATNEKLFF
>TRBV27
CASSGLDRGGNSPLHF
>TRBV19
CASSLTNEKLFF
>TRBV19
CASSYAGRVVTEAFF
>TRBV7-6
CASSLEETGGDGYTF
>TRBV6-5
CASTSPGNTIYF
>TRBV5-1
CASSLGVSGGRTYNEQFF
>TRBV7-3
CASSFAGPANTGELFF
>TRBV6-4
CASSEPGQGKDGYTF
>TRBV5-1
CASSLAGTGIPYEQYF
>TRBV5-1
CASSTPGNSYEQYF
>TRBV5-1
CASSLRTSGAGYEQYF
>TRBV12-3/TRBV12-4
CASSFTENIQYF
>TRBV14
CASSPLSPGLAGGYNEQFF
>TRBV7-2
CASSSPGLRDGQGRYGYTF